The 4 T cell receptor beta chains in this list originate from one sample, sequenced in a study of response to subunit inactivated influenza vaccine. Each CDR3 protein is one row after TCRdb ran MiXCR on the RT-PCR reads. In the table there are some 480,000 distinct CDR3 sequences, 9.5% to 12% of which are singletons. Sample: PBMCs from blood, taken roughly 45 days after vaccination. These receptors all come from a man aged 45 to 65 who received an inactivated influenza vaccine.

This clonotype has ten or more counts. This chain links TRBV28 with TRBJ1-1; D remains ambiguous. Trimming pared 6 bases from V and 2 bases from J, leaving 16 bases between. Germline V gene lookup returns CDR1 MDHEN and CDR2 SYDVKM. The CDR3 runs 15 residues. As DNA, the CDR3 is TGTGCCAGCAGGCTATTATGGCTCGGAAACACTGAAGCTTTCTTT. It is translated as CASRLLWLGNTEAFF.

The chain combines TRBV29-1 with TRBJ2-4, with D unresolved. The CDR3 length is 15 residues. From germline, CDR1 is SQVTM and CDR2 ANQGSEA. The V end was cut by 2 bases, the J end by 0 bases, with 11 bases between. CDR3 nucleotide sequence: TGCAGCGTTGAACTTGCCTCACTAGCCAAAAACATTCAGTACTTC. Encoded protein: CSVELASLAKNIQYF. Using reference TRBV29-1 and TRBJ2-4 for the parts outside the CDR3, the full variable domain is SAVISQKPSRDICQRGTSLTIQCQVDSQVTMMFWYRQQPGQSLTLIATANQGSEATYESGFVIDKFPISRPNLTFSTLTVSNMSPEDSSIYLCSVELASLAKNIQYFGAGTRLSVL.

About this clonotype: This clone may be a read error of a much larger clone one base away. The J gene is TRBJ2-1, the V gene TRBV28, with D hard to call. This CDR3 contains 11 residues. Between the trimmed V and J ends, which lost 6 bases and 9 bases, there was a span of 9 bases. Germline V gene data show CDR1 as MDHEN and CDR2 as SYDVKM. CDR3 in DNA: TGTGCCAGCAGCCTTAGGGCTGAGCAGTTCTTC. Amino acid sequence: CASSLRAEQFF.

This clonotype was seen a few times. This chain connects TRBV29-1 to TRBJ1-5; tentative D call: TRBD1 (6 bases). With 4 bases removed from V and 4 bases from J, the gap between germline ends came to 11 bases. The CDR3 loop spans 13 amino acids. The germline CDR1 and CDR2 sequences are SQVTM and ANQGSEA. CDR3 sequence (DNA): TGCAGCGTTGGGGGGACACCTAATCAGCCCCAGCATTTT. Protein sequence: CSVGGTPNQPQHF.